Below, 18 T cell receptor beta chains from the same sample are listed, as sequenced in a study of blood T cells in healthy people across ages. PCR was performed a second time for about 7 to 11 cycles using a sample-barcoded 5' primer and a J-beta primer mix. TCRdb itself ran the 5' RACE reads through MiXCR, one entry per CDR3 protein. The sample holds about 1.5 million distinct CDR3 sequences, around 42% seen once. Input material: blood. The receptors originated from a woman aged 18-29 years in good health.

V usage is TRBV27 and J usage is TRBJ2-3; D possibly corresponds to TRBD2 (7 bases). Germline CDR1 is MNHEY and CDR2 is SMNVEV (reference sequence). The CDR3 has 15 residues. Trimming took 6 bases from V and 13 from J, leaving 26 bases between them. The chain's CDR3 is CASSRDNPGGMGKYF. As DNA, the CDR3 is TGTGCCAGCAGCCGGGACAATCCCGGGGGGATGGGAAAGTATTTT.

V usage is TRBV6-5 and J usage is TRBJ2-1; no definite D call. From germline, CDR1 is MNHEY and CDR2 SVGAGI. V lost 5 bases and J lost 6, with 11 bases in between. This CDR3 region has 13 residues. The CDR3 DNA reads TGTGCCAGCAGTGACTTTGGGGTCAATGAGCAGTTCTTC. Its protein product is CASSDFGVNEQFF.

This rearrangement joins TRBV7-9 to TRBJ2-3; 12 bases map to TRBD2. This CDR3 region has 17 residues. Germline V CDR1 and CDR2: SEHNR, FQNEAQ (reference sequence). Germline trimming cut 9 bases from V and 2 bases from J; bases unmatched to any gene: 12. The CDR3 nucleotides read TGTGCCAGTAGCCCCTCGACTAGCGGGAGACTCACAGATACGCAGTATTTT. It specifies CASSPSTSGRLTDTQYF. Drawing the rest from reference TRBV7-9 and TRBJ2-3, the complete variable domain is DTGVSQNPRHKITKRGQNVTFRCDPISEHNRLYWYRQTLGQGPEFLTYFQNEAQLEKSRLLSDRFSAERPKGSFSTLEIQRTEQGDSAMYLCASSPSTSGRLTDTQYFGPGTRLTVL.

The chain recombines TRBV25-1 with TRBJ2-3; D gene ambiguous. CDR1 is MGHDK, CDR2 SYGVNS, per germline. This CDR3 spans 12 amino acids. With 7 bases removed from V and 5 bases from J, the gap between germline ends came to 10 bases. In DNA, the CDR3 is TGTGCCAGCAACCCCTCCGGAGATACGCAGTATTTT. Translated, it gives CASNPSGDTQYF.

This chain connects TRBV12-3 or TRBV12-4 to TRBJ2-5; 7 positions agree with TRBD2. V shed 4 bases and J 2 bases; nucleotides not matched to a gene: 13. This CDR3 has 17 residues. DNA of the CDR3: TGTGCCAGCAGTTGCGTTCTGGAGCTAGCGGATCAAGAGACCCAGTACTTC. This sequence encodes CASSCVLELADQETQYF.

As for this clonotype: Sequence at one end of the junction differs from germline and may be a read error. The J gene is TRBJ2-3, the V gene TRBV2, with D unclear. This CDR3 spans 11 amino acids. Germline assignment: CDR1 SNHLY and CDR2 FYNNEI. For the CDR3, the DNA is TGTGCCAGCACTGGCACAGATACGCGGTATTTT. This translates into CASTGTDTRYF.

This clonotype was counted a single time. The V call is TRBV12-3 or TRBV12-4, the J call TRBJ2-3; tentatively, D is TRBD1 or TRBD2 (6 bases each). The CDR3 consists of 16 residues. The V end lost 5 bases, the J end lost 6 bases, and 21 bases lay between the germline ends. CDR3 protein: CASSARDKYREDTQYF. The DNA for the CDR3 is TGTGCCAGCAGTGCCCGGGACAAATATCGGGAGGATACGCAGTATTTT.

The chain has TRBV11-2 and TRBJ1-2; D is unresolved. Germline-derived CDR1 and CDR2 are SGHAT and FQNNGV. CDR3 length equals 14 residues. Trimming took off 2 bases at V and 6 bases at J, with 13 bases between the two ends. CDR3 in amino acids: CASSLNLAVHGYTF. DNA for the CDR3: TGTGCCAGCAGCTTAAACTTGGCAGTGCATGGCTACACCTTC.

This clonotype was observed a few times. The chain uses TRBV5-6 and TRBJ2-1; 7 positions match TRBD2. Trimming cost V 6 bases and J 2 bases; bases outside gene matches: 11. The germline gives CDR1 SGHDT, CDR2 YYEEEE. The CDR3 consists of 16 residues. The chain's CDR3 is CASTAHGEGPYNEQFF. In DNA form, the CDR3 reads TGTGCCAGCACGGCTCACGGGGAGGGCCCCTACAATGAGCAGTTCTTC.

This clonotype was counted a few times. V usage is TRBV29-1 and J usage is TRBJ1-5, with D possibly matching TRBD1 (5 bases). Germline loops: CDR1 SQVTM, CDR2 ANQGSEA. The V end was cut by 6 bases, the J end by 0 bases, with 12 bases between. The CDR3 has 14 amino acids. CDR3 sequence: CSVTTELSNQPQHF. DNA for the CDR3: TGCAGCGTAACGACAGAACTTAGCAATCAGCCCCAGCATTTT.

The chain has TRBV4-1 and TRBJ2-1; possibly TRBD2 for D (6 bases). Trimming left V 1 base short and J 7 bases short, with 11 bases between. Germline lookup yields CDR1 MGHRA and CDR2 YSYEKL. CDR3 length: 14 residues. The DNA of the CDR3 is TGCGCCAGCAGCCAAGCGGGAGAAAGTAATGAGCAGTTCTTC. It specifies CASSQAGESNEQFF.

Of note for this clonotype: Since a much larger clone is just one base distant, this may be a read error. The CDR3 DNA sequence: TGTGCCTGCAGACGGACTAGCGGGGGGCCGGAGCAGTTCTTC. Translated: CACRRTSGGPEQFF. V and J are TRBV7-2 and TRBJ2-1; TRBD2 matches at 14 bases. CDR1 and CDR2 (germline): SGHTA, FQGNSA. CDR3 length: 14 amino acids.

The V and J genes are TRBV11-2 and TRBJ1-6; the D is unclear. V lost 5 bases and J lost 5, with 10 bases in between. There are 14 residues in the CDR3. Per the germline V gene, CDR1 is SGHAT and CDR2 is FQNNGV. The CDR3 loop is CASSALIDNSPLHF. The CDR3 DNA is TGTGCCAGCAGCGCATTGATCGATAATTCACCCCTCCACTTT.

The rearrangement joins TRBV6-5 to TRBJ2-7; 8 positions agree with TRBD2. The trim removed 7 bases at V and 6 bases at J, leaving 5 bases unmatched. There are 12 residues in the CDR3. Germline V gene sequence: CDR1 MNHEY, CDR2 SVGAGI. The CDR3, as DNA: TGTGCCAGCACCCTGGCGGGGGGCGAGCAGTACTTC. This codes for CASTLAGGEQYF.

V gene TRBV28 combines with J gene TRBJ1-1, with unresolved D. V lost 6 bases, J lost 9 bases, and 14 bases lay in between. CDR1 and CDR2 (germline): MDHEN, SYDVKM. This CDR3 comprises 12 residues. The DNA for the CDR3 is TGTGCCAGCAGAGCTCAGATGGGGAAAGCTTTCTTT. It is translated as CASRAQMGKAFF. The whole variable domain, filled in from reference TRBV28 and TRBJ1-1, reads DVKVTQSSRYLVKRTGEKVFLECVQDMDHENMFWYRQDPGLGLRLIYFSYDVKMKEKGDIPEGYSVSREKKERFSLILESASTNQTSMYLCASRAQMGKAFFGQGTRLTVV.

This clonotype was seen only a few times. This CDR3 reads CASSSGGRAKNIQYF. The CDR3 nucleotides are TGTGCCAGCAGTTCCGGCGGGAGGGCCAAAAACATTCAGTACTTC. The J gene is TRBJ2-4, the V gene TRBV12-3 or TRBV12-4; 8 bases match TRBD2. The CDR3 runs to 15 residues. Trimming at V came to 4 bases and at J to 1 base, leaving 3 bases not matched to a gene.

The chain joins TRBV9 to TRBJ1-2, with 9 bases matching TRBD1. Germline values: CDR1 SGDLS, CDR2 YYNGEE. V was pared by 4 bases and J by 8 bases, with 12 bases of the junction left unmatched. CDR3 length equals 15 residues. CDR3 sequence: CASSPTGQGAWGYTF. The CDR3 bases are TGTGCCAGCAGCCCAACGGGACAGGGAGCTTGGGGCTACACCTTC.

This rearrangement joins TRBV20-1 to TRBJ2-3, with 12 bases identical to TRBD2. Losses at the gene ends were 1 base for V and 2 bases for J; bases not matched to a gene: 1. CDR3 length: 15 amino acids. In germline, CDR1 is DFQATT, CDR2 SNEGSKA (reference sequence). The CDR3 protein is CSARGTSGTTDTQYF. In DNA, the CDR3 is TGCAGTGCTAGAGGGACTAGCGGGACCACAGATACGCAGTATTTT.